The 18 T cell receptor beta chains below all came from one sample that was sequenced in a study of blood T cell repertoires in COVID-19. The table came from immunoSEQ multiplex PCR; TCRdb's copy has only in-frame clones and leaves some out. The sample has some 250,000 clones, over 70% seen once. Sequenced input: peripheral blood. These receptors were obtained from a man aged 35 to 55 with active or convalescent COVID-19.

This chain links TRBV5-8 with TRBJ1-6, with no clear D. This CDR3 is built from 14 residues. The V gene lost 1 base and the J gene lost 7 bases, with 9 bases spanning the gap. Germline V CDR1 and CDR2: SGHTS, YDEGEE. CDR3 amino acids: CASSLHVVNSPLHF. The CDR3 DNA reads as TGTGCCAGCAGCTTGCACGTAGTGAATTCACCCCTCCACTTT.

The chain is built from TRBV24-1 and TRBJ2-5; 11 bases fit TRBD1. Germline assignment: CDR1 KGHDR and CDR2 SFDVKD. The CDR3 sequence is 21 residues long. Germline trimming cut 1 base from V and 1 base from J; bases unmatched to any gene: 16. In DNA form, the CDR3 reads TGTGCCACCAGTGATTTTTATTATTTCAGGGCCGGGACAGGGGGCCAAGAGACCCAGTACTTC. It codes for CATSDFYYFRAGTGGQETQYF.

The J gene is TRBJ2-3, the V gene TRBV6-6; the match to TRBD2 covers 8 bases. CDR3 length: 13 amino acids. Looked up from germline, CDR1 is MNHNY and CDR2 is SVGAGI (reference sequence). Trimming at V came to 5 bases and at J to 10 bases, leaving 8 bases not matched to a gene. The DNA of the CDR3 is TGTGCCAGCAGTCCGCGGCCAGCGGGGGCGCAGTATTTT. Amino acids: CASSPRPAGAQYF.

The V call is TRBV4-3, the J call TRBJ1-1, with D possibly matching TRBD1 (6 bases). Trimming took off 2 bases at V and 10 bases at J, with 14 bases between the two ends. This CDR3 is built from 13 residues. Germline V gene lookup returns CDR1 LGHNA and CDR2 YSLEER. In DNA form, the CDR3 reads TGCGCCAGCAGCCAAAAAAGGGGGACGAGAGCTTTCTTT. Its translation is CASSQKRGTRAFF.

The chain links TRBV6-6 to TRBJ1-3; D is perhaps TRBD1 (6 bases). Germline-derived CDR1 and CDR2 are MNHNY and SVGAGI (reference sequence). This CDR3 spans 18 amino acids. Trimming removed 5 bases from V and 0 bases from J, with 20 bases in between. CDR3: CASSPSLWGLRSGNTIYF. CDR3 nucleotides: TGTGCCAGCAGTCCAAGCTTGTGGGGGCTTCGCTCTGGAAACACCATATATTTT.

The chain carries TRBV24-1 and TRBJ2-3; the match to TRBD1 covers 7 bases. In germline, CDR1 is KGHDR, CDR2 SFDVKD. V shed 4 bases and J 2 bases; nucleotides not matched to a gene: 8. The CDR3 consists of 16 residues. The CDR3 DNA sequence: TGTGCCACCAGTGACAGACAGGGCGATGTCACAGATACGCAGTATTTT. Amino acid sequence: CATSDRQGDVTDTQYF.

V is TRBV7-9 and J is TRBJ1-2; 9 positions agree with TRBD1. Germline CDR1 is SEHNR and CDR2 is FQNEAQ (reference sequence). J gave up 4 bases and V 3 bases, and 12 bases lay outside the gene matches. The CDR3 is made up of 17 amino acids. CDR3 region: CASSFRDRTGDSYGYTF. The DNA for the CDR3 is TGTGCCAGCAGCTTCCGGGATCGGACAGGGGATTCCTATGGCTACACCTTC.

The V call is TRBV11-3, the J call TRBJ2-1, with D possibly TRBD1 on 6 matching bases. CDR1 is SGHNT, CDR2 YENEEA, per germline. Trimming cost V 7 bases and J 7 bases, with 20 bases left between them. This CDR3 has 15 amino acids. The CDR3 DNA sequence: TGTGCCAGCACCTCCGGGACACAAAGAGTTAATGAGCAGTTCTTC. This sequence encodes CASTSGTQRVNEQFF.

The chain couples TRBV5-8 to TRBJ2-3, with D maybe TRBD2 (5 bases). The CDR3 contains 18 residues. The germline V gene has CDR1 SGHTS and CDR2 YDEGEE. V was trimmed by 0 bases and J by 0 bases, leaving 17 bases between them. The CDR3 loop reads CASSLATVLATSTDTQYF. Here the CDR3 DNA reads TGTGCCAGCAGCTTGGCCACCGTGCTAGCCACTAGCACAGATACGCAGTATTTT.

A few counts support this clone. The V call is TRBV14, the J call TRBJ1-1; D might be TRBD1 (6 bases). V lost 5 bases to trimming and J lost 5 bases, with 12 bases between them. Germline V gives CDR1 SGHDN, CDR2 FVKESK. The CDR3 is 13 amino acids. This CDR3 reads CASSSTGLTEAFF. The CDR3 bases are TGTGCCAGCAGCTCAACAGGGTTGACTGAAGCTTTCTTT.

This clone showed up just a few times. The J gene is TRBJ2-1, the V gene TRBV28; 8 bases line up with TRBD2. The CDR3 loop spans 13 amino acids. CDR1 and CDR2 (germline): MDHEN, SYDVKM. V was pared by 5 bases and J by 12 bases, with 9 bases of the junction left unmatched. The CDR3 DNA reads as TGTGCCAGCAGTGCTACTAGCGGACCCTTGCAGTTCTTC. As protein: CASSATSGPLQFF.

The genes are TRBV6-1 and TRBJ2-5; no definite D call. CDR1 is MNHNS and CDR2 is SASEGT in the germline V gene. Trimming took 3 bases from V and 5 from J, leaving 16 bases between them. The CDR3 is 15 amino acids. For the CDR3, the DNA is TGTGCCAGCAGTGAGGTGGGCCATTTCGACGAGACCCAGTACTTC. This encodes CASSEVGHFDETQYF.

The rearrangement links TRBV30 to TRBJ1-5; D call uncertain. Trimming removed 0 bases at V and 5 bases at J, with 8 bases between. The V gene's germline CDR1 is GTSNPN and CDR2 SVGIG (reference sequence). The CDR3 covers 13 residues. CDR3 in amino acids: CAWSVNSDQPQHF. The CDR3 nucleotides read TGTGCCTGGAGTGTAAACTCCGATCAGCCCCAGCATTTT.

The chain recombines TRBV3-1 (or the pseudogene TRBV3-2) with TRBJ2-7; D may be TRBD1 (5 bases). Trimming removed 1 base at V and 0 bases at J, with 7 bases between. The CDR3 is 14 amino acids. CDR1 is LGHDT and CDR2 is YNNKEL in the germline V gene (reference sequence). The CDR3 coding sequence is TGTGCCAGCAGCCAAGGACAGAGCTCCTACGAGCAGTACTTC. It is translated as CASSQGQSSYEQYF.

This rearrangement joins TRBV5-1 to TRBJ2-5; 14 bases agree with TRBD2. Unmatched junction bases numbered 6, after V lost 0 bases and J lost 5 bases. The CDR3 consists of 17 residues. Germline V gene data show CDR1 as SGHRS and CDR2 as YFSETQ. The CDR3 DNA follows: TGCGCCAGCAGCTTGGGACTAGCGGGAGGGCCTCGGGAGACCCAGTACTTC. Its translation: CASSLGLAGGPRETQYF. Complete variable domain (other parts from reference TRBV5-1 and TRBJ2-5): KAGVTQTPRYLIKTRGQQVTLSCSPISGHRSVSWYQQTPGQGLQFLFEYFSETQRNKGNFPGRFSGRQFSNSRSEMNVSTLELGDSALYLCASSLGLAGGPRETQYFGPGTRLLVL.

Turning to this clone: Other nucleotide sequences from this sample produce the same CDR3. The J gene is TRBJ1-5, the V gene TRBV19, with 8 positions matching TRBD1. The length of the CDR3 is 14 residues. Looked up from germline, CDR1 is LNHDA and CDR2 is SQIVND (reference sequence). V shed 5 bases and J 6 bases; nucleotides not matched to a gene: 6. CDR3 nucleotide sequence: TGTGCCAGTAGTGGAACAGGGGGAGGTCAGCCCCAGCATTTT. Protein product: CASSGTGGGQPQHF.

This clone was seen just once. The chain employs TRBV29-1 and TRBJ2-5, with a tentative D call TRBD2 (6 bases). V was shortened by 3 bases and J by 0 bases, with 20 bases between the two germline ends. Per germline, CDR1 SQVTM and CDR2 ANQGSEA. This CDR3 region has 17 residues. The CDR3 spells CSVDDPRAGPYQETQYF. The CDR3 DNA reads TGCAGCGTTGATGACCCCAGGGCGGGACCGTACCAAGAGACCCAGTACTTC.

V usage is TRBV5-4 and J usage is TRBJ2-5; TRBD2 might be the D (6 bases). Trimming removed 5 bases at V and 4 bases at J, with 15 bases between. Germline loops: CDR1 SGHNT, CDR2 YYREEE (reference sequence). The CDR3 spans 14 residues. The chain's CDR3 is CASSPEGRRETQYF. CDR3 nucleotides: TGTGCCAGCAGTCCCGAGGGGAGGAGAGAGACCCAGTACTTC.